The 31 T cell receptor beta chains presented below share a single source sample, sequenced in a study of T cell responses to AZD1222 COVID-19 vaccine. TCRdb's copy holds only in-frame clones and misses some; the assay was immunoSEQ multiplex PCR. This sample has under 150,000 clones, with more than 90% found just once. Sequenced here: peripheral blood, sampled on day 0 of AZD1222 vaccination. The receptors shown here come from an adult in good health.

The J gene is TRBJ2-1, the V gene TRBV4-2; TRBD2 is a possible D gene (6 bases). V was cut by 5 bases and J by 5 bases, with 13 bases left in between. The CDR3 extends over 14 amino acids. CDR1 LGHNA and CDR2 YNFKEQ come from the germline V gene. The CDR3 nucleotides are TGTGCCAGCAGCTACCTAGCGACCCACAATGAGCAGTTCTTC. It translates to CASSYLATHNEQFF.

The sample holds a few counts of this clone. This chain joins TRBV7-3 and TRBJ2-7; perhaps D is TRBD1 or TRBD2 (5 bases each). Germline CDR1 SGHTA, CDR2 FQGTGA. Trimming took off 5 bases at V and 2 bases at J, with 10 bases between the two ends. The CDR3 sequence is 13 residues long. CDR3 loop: CASSRDAAYEQYF. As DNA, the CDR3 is TGTGCCAGCAGCCGGGACGCCGCCTACGAGCAGTACTTC.

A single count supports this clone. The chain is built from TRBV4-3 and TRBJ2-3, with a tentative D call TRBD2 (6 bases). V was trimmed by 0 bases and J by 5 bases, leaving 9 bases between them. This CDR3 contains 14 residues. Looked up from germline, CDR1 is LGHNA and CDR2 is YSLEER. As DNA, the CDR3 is TGCGCCAGCAGCCAAGACGGGGGAGGAGATACGCAGTATTTT. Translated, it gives CASSQDGGGDTQYF.

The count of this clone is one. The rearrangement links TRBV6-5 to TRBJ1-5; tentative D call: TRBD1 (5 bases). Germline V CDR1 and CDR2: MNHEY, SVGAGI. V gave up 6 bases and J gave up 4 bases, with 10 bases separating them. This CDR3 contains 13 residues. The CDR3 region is CASRVTGNQPQHF. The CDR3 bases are TGTGCCAGCAGAGTCACAGGAAATCAGCCCCAGCATTTT.

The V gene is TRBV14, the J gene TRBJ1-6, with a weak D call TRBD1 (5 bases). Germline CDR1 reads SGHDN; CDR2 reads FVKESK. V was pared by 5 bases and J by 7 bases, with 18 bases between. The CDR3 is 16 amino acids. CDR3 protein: CASSDKQEFKNSPLHF. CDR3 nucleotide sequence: TGTGCCAGCAGCGACAAACAGGAGTTCAAGAATTCACCCCTCCACTTT.

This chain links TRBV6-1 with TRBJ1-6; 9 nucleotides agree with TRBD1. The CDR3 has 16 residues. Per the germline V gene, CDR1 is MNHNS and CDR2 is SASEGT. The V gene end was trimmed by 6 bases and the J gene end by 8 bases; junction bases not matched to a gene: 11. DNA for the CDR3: TGTGCCAGCAGCGAACTTCCGGGACAGGGTGATTCACCCCTCCACTTT. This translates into CASSELPGQGDSPLHF.

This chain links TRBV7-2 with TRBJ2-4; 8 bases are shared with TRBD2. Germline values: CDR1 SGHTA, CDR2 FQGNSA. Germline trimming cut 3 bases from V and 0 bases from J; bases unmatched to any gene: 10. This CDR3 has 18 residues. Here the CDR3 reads CASSFRAGVGIAKNIQYF. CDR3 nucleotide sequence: TGTGCCAGCAGCTTTCGAGCGGGAGTGGGGATAGCCAAAAACATTCAGTACTTC.

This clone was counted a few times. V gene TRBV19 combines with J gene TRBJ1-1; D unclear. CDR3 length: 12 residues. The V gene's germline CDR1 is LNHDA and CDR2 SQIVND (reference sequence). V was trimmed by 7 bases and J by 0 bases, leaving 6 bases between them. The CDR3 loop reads CASKRVNTEAFF. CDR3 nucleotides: TGTGCCAGTAAACGAGTGAACACTGAAGCTTTCTTT.

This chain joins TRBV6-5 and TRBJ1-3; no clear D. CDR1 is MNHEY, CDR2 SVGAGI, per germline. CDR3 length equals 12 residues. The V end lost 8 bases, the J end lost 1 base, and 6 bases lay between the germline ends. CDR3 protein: CASVRSGNTIYF. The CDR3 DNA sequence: TGTGCCAGCGTGCGGTCTGGAAACACCATATATTTT.

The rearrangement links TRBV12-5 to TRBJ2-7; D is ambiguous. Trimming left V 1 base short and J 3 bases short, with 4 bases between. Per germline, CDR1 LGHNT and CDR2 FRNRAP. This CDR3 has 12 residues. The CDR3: CASGLDSYEQYF. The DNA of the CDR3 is TGTGCTAGTGGTTTGGACAGCTACGAGCAGTACTTC.

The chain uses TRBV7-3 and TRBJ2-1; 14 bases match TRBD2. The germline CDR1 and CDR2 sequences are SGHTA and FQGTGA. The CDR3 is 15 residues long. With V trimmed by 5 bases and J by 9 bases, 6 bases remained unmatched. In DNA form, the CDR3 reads TGTGCCAGCAGCCCCGGGACTAGCGGGGGAGCTGAGCAGTTCTTC. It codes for CASSPGTSGGAEQFF.

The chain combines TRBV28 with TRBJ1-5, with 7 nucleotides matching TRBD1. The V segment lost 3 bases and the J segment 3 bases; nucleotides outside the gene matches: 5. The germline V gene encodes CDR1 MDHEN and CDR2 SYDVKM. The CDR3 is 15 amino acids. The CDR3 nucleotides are TGTGCCAGCAGTTTTCGGACAGGCTTCAATCAGCCCCAGCATTTT. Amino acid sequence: CASSFRTGFNQPQHF.

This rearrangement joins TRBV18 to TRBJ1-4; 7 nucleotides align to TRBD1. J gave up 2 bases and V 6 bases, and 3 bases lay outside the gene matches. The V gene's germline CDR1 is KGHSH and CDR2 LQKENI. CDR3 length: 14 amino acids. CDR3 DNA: TGTGCCAGCTCCCACAGGGGTACTAATGAAAAACTGTTTTTT. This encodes CASSHRGTNEKLFF.

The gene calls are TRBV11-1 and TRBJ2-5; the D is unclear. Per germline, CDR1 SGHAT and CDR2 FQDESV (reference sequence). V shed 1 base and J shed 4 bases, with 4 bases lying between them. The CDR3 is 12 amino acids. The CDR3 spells CASSLGAETQYF. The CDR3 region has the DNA TGTGCCAGCAGCTTAGGGGCAGAGACCCAGTACTTC.

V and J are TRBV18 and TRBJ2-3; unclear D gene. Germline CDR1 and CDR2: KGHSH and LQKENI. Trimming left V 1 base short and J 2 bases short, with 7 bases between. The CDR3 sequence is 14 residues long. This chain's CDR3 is CASSPRVNTDTQYF. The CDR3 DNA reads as TGTGCCAGCTCACCACGGGTGAACACAGATACGCAGTATTTT.

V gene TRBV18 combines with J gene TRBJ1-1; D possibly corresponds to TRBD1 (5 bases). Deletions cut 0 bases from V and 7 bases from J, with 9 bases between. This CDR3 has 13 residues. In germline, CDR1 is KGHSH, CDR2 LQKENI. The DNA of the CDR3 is TGTGCCAGCTCACCACCATCTCAGGGTGAAGCTTTCTTT. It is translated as CASSPPSQGEAFF.

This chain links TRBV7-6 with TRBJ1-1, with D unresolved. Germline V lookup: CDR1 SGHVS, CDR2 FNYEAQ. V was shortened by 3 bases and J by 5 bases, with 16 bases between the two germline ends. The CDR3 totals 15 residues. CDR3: CASSFTSTLGTEAFF. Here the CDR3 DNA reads TGTGCCAGCAGCTTTACCTCTACACTAGGAACTGAAGCTTTCTTT.

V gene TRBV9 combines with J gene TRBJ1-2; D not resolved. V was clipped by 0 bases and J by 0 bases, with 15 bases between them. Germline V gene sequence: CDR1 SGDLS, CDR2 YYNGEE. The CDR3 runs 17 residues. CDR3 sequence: CASSVDLNLQTNYGYTF. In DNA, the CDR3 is TGTGCCAGCAGCGTAGATCTGAACCTCCAAACTAACTATGGCTACACCTTC.

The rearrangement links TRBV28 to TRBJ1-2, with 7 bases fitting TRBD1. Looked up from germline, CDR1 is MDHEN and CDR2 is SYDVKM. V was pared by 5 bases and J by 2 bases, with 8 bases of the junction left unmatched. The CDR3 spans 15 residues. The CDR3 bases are TGTGCCAGCAGTCGGGACAGCCCTTCAAACTATGGCTACACCTTC. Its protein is CASSRDSPSNYGYTF.

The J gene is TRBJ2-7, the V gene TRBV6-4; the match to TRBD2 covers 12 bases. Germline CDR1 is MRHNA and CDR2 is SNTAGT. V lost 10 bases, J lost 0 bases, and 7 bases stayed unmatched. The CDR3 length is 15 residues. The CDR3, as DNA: TGTGCCAACCCCCTAGCGGGGGGGAGCTCCTACGAGCAGTACTTC. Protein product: CANPLAGGSSYEQYF.

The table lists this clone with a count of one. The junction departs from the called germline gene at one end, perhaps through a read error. The CDR3 sequence is CAGSQSLGAQYYGYTF. In DNA form, the CDR3 reads TGTGCCGGCAGCCAATCCCTGGGGGCTCAATACTATGGCTACACCTTC. The chain has TRBV16 and TRBJ1-2; D may be TRBD1 (6 bases). The CDR3 contains 16 residues. Germline V gene lookup returns CDR1 KGHSY and CDR2 FQNENV.

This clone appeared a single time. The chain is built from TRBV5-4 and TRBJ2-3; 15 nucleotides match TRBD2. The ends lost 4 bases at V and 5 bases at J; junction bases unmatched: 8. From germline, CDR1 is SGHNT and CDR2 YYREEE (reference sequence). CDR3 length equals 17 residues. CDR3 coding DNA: TGTGCCAGCAGCCCCGGACTAGCGGGGGGGCTGTTAGATACGCAGTATTTT. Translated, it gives CASSPGLAGGLLDTQYF. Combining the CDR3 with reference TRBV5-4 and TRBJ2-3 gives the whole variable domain ETGVTQSPTHLIKTRGQQVTLRCSSQSGHNTVSWYQQALGQGPQFIFQYYREEENGRGNFPPRFSGLQFPNYSSELNVNALELDDSALYLCASSPGLAGGLLDTQYFGPGTRLTVL.

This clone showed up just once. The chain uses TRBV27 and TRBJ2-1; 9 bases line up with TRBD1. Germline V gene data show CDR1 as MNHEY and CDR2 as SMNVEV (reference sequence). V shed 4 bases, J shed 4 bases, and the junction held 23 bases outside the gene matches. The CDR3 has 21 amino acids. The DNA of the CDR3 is TGTGCCAGCAGTTCAGCTCCCGGGACAGGGTCGCCTCGGAAAGGTTACAATGAGCAGTTCTTC. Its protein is CASSSAPGTGSPRKGYNEQFF.

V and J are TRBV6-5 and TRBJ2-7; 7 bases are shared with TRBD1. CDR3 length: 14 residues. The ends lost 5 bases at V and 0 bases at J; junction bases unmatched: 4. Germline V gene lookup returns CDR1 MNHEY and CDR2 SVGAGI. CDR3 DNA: TGTGCCAGCAGTCCGAGACAGGGCTCCTACGAGCAGTACTTC. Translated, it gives CASSPRQGSYEQYF.

Here the CDR3 DNA reads TGTGCCAGCAGCTTGGACAGGGGGCTGGATGGCTACACCTTC. This translates into CASSLDRGLDGYTF. This sequence joins TRBV5-4 and TRBJ1-2; 9 positions match TRBD1. J lost 6 bases, V lost 0 bases, and 3 bases had no gene match. Germline lookup yields CDR1 SGHNT and CDR2 YYREEE (reference sequence). The CDR3 runs 14 residues.

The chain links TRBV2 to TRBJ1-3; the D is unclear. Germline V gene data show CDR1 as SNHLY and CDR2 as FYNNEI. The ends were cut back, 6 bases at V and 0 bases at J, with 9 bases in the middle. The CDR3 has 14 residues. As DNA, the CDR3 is TGTGCCAGCAGACCCCGGGACTCTGGAAACACCATATATTTT. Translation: CASRPRDSGNTIYF.

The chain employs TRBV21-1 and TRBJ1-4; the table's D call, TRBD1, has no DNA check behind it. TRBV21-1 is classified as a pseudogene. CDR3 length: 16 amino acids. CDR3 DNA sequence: TGTGCCAGCAGCAAGCCAGGACAGGGGGCTTGTGAAAAACTGTTTTTT. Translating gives CASSKPGQGACEKLFF.

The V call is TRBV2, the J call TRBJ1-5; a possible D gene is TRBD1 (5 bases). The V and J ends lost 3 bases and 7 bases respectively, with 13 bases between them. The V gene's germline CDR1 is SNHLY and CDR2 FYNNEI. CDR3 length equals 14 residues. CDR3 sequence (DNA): TGTGCCAGCAGTGAGCGAGGGGAGAGGCAGCCCCAGCATTTT. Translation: CASSERGERQPQHF.

In DNA form, the CDR3 reads TGTGCCAGCAGCAGACAGGGTTTCGACACCGGGGAGCTGTTTTTT. Amino acids: CASSRQGFDTGELFF. The rearrangement uses TRBV9 and TRBJ2-2; TRBD1 matches at 7 bases. The J segment lost 3 bases and the V segment lost 4 bases, leaving 6 bases of the junction unmatched. Per germline, CDR1 SGDLS and CDR2 YYNGEE. The CDR3 is 15 amino acids.

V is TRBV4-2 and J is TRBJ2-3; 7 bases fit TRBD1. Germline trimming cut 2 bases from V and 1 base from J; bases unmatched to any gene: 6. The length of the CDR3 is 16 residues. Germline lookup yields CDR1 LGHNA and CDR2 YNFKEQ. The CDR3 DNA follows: TGTGCCAGCAGCCAATGGGCCACAGGGGGCACAGATACGCAGTATTTT. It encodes CASSQWATGGTDTQYF.

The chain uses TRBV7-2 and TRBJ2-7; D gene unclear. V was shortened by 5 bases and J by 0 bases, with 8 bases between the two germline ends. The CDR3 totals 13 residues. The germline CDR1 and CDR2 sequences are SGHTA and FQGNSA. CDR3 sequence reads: CASSDRRSYEQYF. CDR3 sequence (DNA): TGTGCCAGCAGCGACCGTCGCTCCTACGAGCAGTACTTC.